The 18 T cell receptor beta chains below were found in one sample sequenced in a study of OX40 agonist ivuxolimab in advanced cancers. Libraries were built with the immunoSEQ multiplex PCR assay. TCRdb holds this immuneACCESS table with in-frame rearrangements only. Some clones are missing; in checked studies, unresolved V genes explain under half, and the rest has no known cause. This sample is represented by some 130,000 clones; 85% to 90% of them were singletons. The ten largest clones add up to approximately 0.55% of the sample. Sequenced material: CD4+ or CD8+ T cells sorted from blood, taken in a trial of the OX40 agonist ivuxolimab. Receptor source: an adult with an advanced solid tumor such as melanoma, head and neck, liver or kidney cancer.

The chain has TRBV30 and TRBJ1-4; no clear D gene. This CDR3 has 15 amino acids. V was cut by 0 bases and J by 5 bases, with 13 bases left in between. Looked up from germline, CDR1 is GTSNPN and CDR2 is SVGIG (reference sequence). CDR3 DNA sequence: TGTGCCTGGAGTGTACTATCCGGCCCGAATGAAAAACTGTTTTTT. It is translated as CAWSVLSGPNEKLFF.

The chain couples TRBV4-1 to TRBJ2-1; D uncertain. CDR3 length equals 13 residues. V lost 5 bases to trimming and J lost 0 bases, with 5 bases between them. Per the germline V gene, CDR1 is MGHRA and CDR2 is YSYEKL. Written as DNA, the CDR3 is TGCGCCAGCAGCAAGAGCTCCTACAATGAGCAGTTCTTC. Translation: CASSKSSYNEQFF.

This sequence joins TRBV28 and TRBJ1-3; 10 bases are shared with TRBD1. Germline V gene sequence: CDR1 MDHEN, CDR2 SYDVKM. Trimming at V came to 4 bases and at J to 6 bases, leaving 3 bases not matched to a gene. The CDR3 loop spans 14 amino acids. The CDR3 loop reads CASSSGQGPNTIYF. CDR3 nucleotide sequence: TGTGCCAGCAGTTCGGGACAGGGGCCAAACACCATATATTTT.

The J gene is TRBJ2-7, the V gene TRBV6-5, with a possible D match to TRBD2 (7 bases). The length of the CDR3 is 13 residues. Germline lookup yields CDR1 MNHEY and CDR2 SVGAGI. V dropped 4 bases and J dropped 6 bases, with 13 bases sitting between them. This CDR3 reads CASSSIRGGEQYF. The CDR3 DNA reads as TGTGCCAGCAGTTCTATTAGGGGGGGCGAGCAGTACTTC.

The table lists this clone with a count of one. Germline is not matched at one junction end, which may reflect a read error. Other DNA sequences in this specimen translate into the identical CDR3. CDR3 in amino acids: CASSLVEGYGYTF. The DNA of the CDR3 is TGTGCCAGCAGCTTAGTGGAGGGCTATGGCTACACCTTT. V and J are TRBV5-4 and TRBJ1-2; D is unresolved. The CDR3 length is 13 residues. From germline, CDR1 is SGHNT and CDR2 YYREEE (reference sequence).

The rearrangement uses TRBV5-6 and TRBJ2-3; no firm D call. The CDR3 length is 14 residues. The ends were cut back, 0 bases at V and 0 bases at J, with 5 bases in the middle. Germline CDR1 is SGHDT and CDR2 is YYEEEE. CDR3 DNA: TGTGCCAGCAGCTTGGGGCAGAGCACAGATACGCAGTATTTT. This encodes CASSLGQSTDTQYF.

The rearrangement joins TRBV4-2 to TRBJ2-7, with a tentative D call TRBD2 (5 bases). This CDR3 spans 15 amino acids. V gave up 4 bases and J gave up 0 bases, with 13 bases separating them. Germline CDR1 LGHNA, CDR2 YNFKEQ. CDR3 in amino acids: CASSPRAALSYEQYF. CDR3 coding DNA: TGTGCCAGCAGCCCGCGGGCAGCCCTCTCCTACGAGCAGTACTTC.

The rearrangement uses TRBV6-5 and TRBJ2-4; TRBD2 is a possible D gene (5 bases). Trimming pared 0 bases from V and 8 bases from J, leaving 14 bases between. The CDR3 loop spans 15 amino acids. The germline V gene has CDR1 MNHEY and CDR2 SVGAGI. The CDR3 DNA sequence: TGTGCCAGCAGTTACTCACAAGGGAGTGGGGACATTCAGTACTTC. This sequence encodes CASSYSQGSGDIQYF.

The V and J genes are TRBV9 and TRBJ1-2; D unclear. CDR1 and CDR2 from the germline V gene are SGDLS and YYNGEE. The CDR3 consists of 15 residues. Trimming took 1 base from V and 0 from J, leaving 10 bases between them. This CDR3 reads CASSVNNGANYGYTF. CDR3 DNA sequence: TGTGCCAGCAGCGTAAATAACGGAGCTAACTATGGCTACACCTTC. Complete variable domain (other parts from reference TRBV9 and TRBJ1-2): DSGVTQTPKHLITATGQRVTLRCSPRSGDLSVYWYQQSLDQGLQFLIQYYNGEERAKGNILERFSAQQFPDLHSELNLSSLELGDSALYFCASSVNNGANYGYTFGSGTRLTVV.

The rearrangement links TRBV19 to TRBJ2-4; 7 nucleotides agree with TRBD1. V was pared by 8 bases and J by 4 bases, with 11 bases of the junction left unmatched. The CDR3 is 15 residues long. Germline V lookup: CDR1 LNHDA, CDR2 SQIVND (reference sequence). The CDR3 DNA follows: TGTGCCAGTTCACGCCCCGGGACAGAAAAAAACATTCAGTACTTC. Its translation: CASSRPGTEKNIQYF.

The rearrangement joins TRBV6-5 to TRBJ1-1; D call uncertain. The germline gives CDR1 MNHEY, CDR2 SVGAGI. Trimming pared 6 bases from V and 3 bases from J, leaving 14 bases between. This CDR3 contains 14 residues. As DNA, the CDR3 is TGTGCCAGCAGCCCGAACCCGCCGGACACTGAAGCTTTCTTT. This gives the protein CASSPNPPDTEAFF.

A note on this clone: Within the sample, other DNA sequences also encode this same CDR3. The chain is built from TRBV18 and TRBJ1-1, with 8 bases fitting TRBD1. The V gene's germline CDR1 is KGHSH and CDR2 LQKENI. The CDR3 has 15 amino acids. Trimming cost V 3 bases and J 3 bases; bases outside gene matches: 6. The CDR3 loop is CASSPPRGRDTEAFF. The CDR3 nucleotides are TGTGCCAGCTCACCTCCCAGGGGGCGGGACACTGAAGCTTTCTTT.

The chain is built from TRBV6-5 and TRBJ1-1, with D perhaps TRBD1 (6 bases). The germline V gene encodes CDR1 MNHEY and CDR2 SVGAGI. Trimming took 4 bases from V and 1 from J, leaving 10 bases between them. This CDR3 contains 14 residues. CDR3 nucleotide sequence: TGTGCCAGCAGTTTAGGGGGGGCGAACACTGAAGCTTTCTTT. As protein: CASSLGGANTEAFF.

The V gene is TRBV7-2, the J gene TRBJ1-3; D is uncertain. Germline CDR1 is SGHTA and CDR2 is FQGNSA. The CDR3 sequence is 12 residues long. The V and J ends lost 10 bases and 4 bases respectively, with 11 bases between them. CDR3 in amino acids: CATGGPGNTIYF. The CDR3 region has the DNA TGTGCCACCGGCGGACCCGGAAACACCATATATTTT.

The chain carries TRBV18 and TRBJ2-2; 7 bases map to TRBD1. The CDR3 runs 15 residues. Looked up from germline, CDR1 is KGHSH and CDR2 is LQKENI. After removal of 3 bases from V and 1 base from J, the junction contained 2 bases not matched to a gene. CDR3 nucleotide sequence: TGTGCCAGCTCACCGACAGGGCAGAACACCGGGGAGCTGTTTTTT. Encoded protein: CASSPTGQNTGELFF.

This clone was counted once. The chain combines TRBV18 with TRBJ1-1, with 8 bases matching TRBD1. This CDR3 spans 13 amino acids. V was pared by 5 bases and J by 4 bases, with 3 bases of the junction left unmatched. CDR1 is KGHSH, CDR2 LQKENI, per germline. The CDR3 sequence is CASSTTGGTEAFF. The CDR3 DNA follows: TGTGCCAGCTCAACTACAGGGGGCACTGAAGCTTTCTTT.

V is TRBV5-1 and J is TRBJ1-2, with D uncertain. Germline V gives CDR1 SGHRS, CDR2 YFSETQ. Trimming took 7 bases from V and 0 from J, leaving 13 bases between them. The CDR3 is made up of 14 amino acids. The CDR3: CASANSGPNYGYTF. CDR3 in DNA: TGCGCCAGCGCCAATTCAGGTCCTAACTATGGCTACACCTTC.

The CDR3 here is CASSGDRGLSNQPQHF. CDR3 sequence (DNA): TGTGCCAGCAGTGGAGACAGGGGGCTAAGCAATCAGCCCCAGCATTTT. The V call is TRBV28, the J call TRBJ1-5, with 10 bases lining up with TRBD1. Germline V gene lookup returns CDR1 MDHEN and CDR2 SYDVKM. The CDR3 spans 16 residues. Unmatched junction bases numbered 5, after V lost 5 bases and J lost 1 base.